This record concerns one T cell receptor (beta chain) sequence. This clonotype qualifies as medium-sized (0.01 to 0.1%). Its antigen target is currently unknown. Base qualities were left out, and no much larger clone turns up one base away. This sample is drawn from a study of T-cell memory formation after mild COVID-19 (dated by TCRdb to 2020 to 2023). Broadly, across the study: TCR sequence clusters from the two donors were found to be largely donor specific. In two donors, T-cell clones that expanded and contracted after mild COVID-19 were tracked by sequencing TCRalpha and TCRbeta repertoires over time. Two young, previously healthy adult volunteers made up the cohort, one male and one female. Results and caveats for the whole study, not just this receptor: Contracting CD4+ clones were located mainly in the CM and EM memory subsets, whereas CD8+ clones were found to be enriched in EMRA. Only a couple of mild cases were covered in the study, and larger cohorts including severe cases with pre-infection samples were considered necessary. The detection of some responding clones in pre-infection memory suggests that pre-existing cross-reactive memory T cells joined the SARS-CoV-2 response. Clones that contracted from day 15 to 85 showed balanced CD4/CD8 phenotypes, whereas a second wave of clones that expanded from day 15 to 37 leaned towards CD4+. SARS-CoV-2 specificity was not confirmed for the second-wave clones peaking on day 37.

Sequencing was performed on an Illumina NovaSeq 6000. cDNA libraries for TCRalpha and TCRbeta were prepared by 5'RACE using constant-segment primers, with sample barcodes and unique molecular identifiers added. RNA was extracted from every sample with Trizol reagent. Libraries were amplified in two PCR steps, with a second sample barcode and Illumina TruSeq adapters added in the second step. Sequencing of the libraries was done on an Illumina NovaSeq, producing 2 x 150 bp paired-end reads. Under the source paper's analysis protocol: With migec v1.2.7, reads were demultiplexed and then collapsed into UMI-guided consensus sequences. Using mixcr v2.1.11, the UMI consensuses were aligned to TRA and TRB V and J templates and assembled into clonotypes. A clonotype was counted as expanded or contracted only when both edgeR and NoisET called the clonotype significant, with the noise models trained on biological replicates. For edgeR calls, the cutoffs were a false discovery rate-adjusted p below 0.01 and a log2 fold-change threshold of 1. As an exploratory analysis of dynamics, max-normalized trajectories of the 1000 most abundant clonotypes were examined by PCA with hierarchical clustering. Each responding clone was given a CD4 or CD8 phenotype based on the CD4+ and CD8+ repertoires, which had been sequenced separately. TCRdb redid the processing of the public reads, applying fastp at Q25 and MiXCR, and retained in-frame beta chains. One record per CDR3 amino acid sequence lists the most common genes and DNA. TCRdb's processing, not the authors', yielded these V and J calls. Here the sample has about 140,000 distinct CDR3 sequences; roughly 15% occur a single time. The ten largest clones represent less than 15% of the sample.

V and J lose 0 bases and 5 bases, and a span of 24 bases separates them. The CDR3 spans 19 residues, from the cysteine through the phenylalanine. Only the CDR3 portion is preserved as DNA: 57 bases, with reading frame beginning at the first base. The germline V gene gives CDR1 as SGHRS and CDR2 as YFSETQ. Ficoll-Paque density gradient centrifugation was the method used to isolate PBMCs. The receptor chain draws on TRBV5-1 and TRBJ2-1; 6 matching bases give a weak D call of TRBD2. Sample: PBMCs or a T cell subset sorted from them (not recorded which). The receptor's source is an adult woman who had mild COVID-19 (a few samples of this study predate the infection). The sample titles of this study are shuffled in the database, so cell type and time point are left out; the donor was told from shared clones. The CDR3 reads as follows: CASSLATDYPLSGDNEQFF. The DNA sequence follows: TGCGCCAGCAGCTTGGCTACGGACTACCCTCTTTCGGGGGACAATGAGCAGTTCTTC.